These 9 T cell receptor beta chains share one sample of origin, sequenced in a study of blood T cell repertoires in COVID-19. Measured with immunoSEQ multiplex PCR; TCRdb has only the in-frame clones, and not every one. The sample shows roughly 40,000 clones, approximately 85% of them seen only once. The specimen was peripheral blood. The receptors stem from a human donor in a cohort sampled during active COVID-19.

This clone has more than one count but fewer than ten. The chain is built from TRBV7-6 and TRBJ2-7; D perhaps matches TRBD2 (5 bases). This CDR3 comprises 14 residues. V lost 3 bases, J lost 2 bases, and 11 bases lay in between. Germline-derived CDR1 and CDR2 are SGHVS and FNYEAQ. CDR3 nucleotides: TGTGCCAGCAGCTTTGGAGCGGATACCTACGAGCAGTACTTC. Translated, it gives CASSFGADTYEQYF.

The chain links TRBV11-1 to TRBJ1-6; unclear D gene. V was cut by 4 bases and J by 5 bases, with 12 bases left in between. The CDR3 loop spans 15 amino acids. Germline CDR1 and CDR2: SGHAT and FQDESV (reference sequence). The CDR3 sequence: CASSSTELDNSPLHF. The CDR3, as DNA: TGTGCCAGCAGCTCAACCGAACTGGATAATTCACCCCTCCACTTT.

This clone was observed once. CDR3 in DNA: TGTGCCACCCCGAGACAGATCCTCTACGAGCAGTACTTC. Encoded protein: CATPRQILYEQYF. The chain carries TRBV19 and TRBJ2-7, with a weak D call TRBD1 (5 bases). The CDR3 extends over 13 amino acids. From germline, CDR1 is LNHDA and CDR2 SQIVND (reference sequence). The V gene lost 10 bases and the J gene lost 3 bases, with 16 bases spanning the gap.

This sequence joins TRBV5-1 and TRBJ1-2; 7 bases match TRBD1. J lost 5 bases, V lost 5 bases, and 12 bases had no gene match. The CDR3 is 15 residues long. The germline CDR1 and CDR2 sequences are SGHRS and YFSETQ. The DNA of the CDR3 is TGCGCCAGCAGAGAGGGCCGACAGGGTACTTATGGCTACACCTTC. It encodes CASREGRQGTYGYTF. The whole variable domain, filled in from reference TRBV5-1 and TRBJ1-2, reads KAGVTQTPRYLIKTRGQQVTLSCSPISGHRSVSWYQQTPGQGLQFLFEYFSETQRNKGNFPGRFSGRQFSNSRSEMNVSTLELGDSALYLCASREGRQGTYGYTFGSGTRLTVV.

The chain joins TRBV11-2 to TRBJ2-7; tentatively, D is TRBD2 (6 bases). In germline, CDR1 is SGHAT, CDR2 FQNNGV. The CDR3 has 15 residues. Trimming removed 1 base from V and 0 bases from J, with 10 bases in between. The CDR3 protein is CASSLGDSNSYEQYF. CDR3 in DNA: TGTGCCAGCAGCTTAGGGGACTCGAACTCCTACGAGCAGTACTTC.

The V gene is TRBV6-6, the J gene TRBJ2-3; TRBD2 aligns across 8 bases. Germline loops: CDR1 MNHNY, CDR2 SVGAGI (reference sequence). This CDR3 region has 15 residues. Trimming took 7 bases from V and 4 from J; bases not matched to a gene: 10. CDR3 region: CASTAGGGRADTQYF. CDR3 bases: TGTGCCAGCACGGCGGGGGGCGGTAGGGCAGATACGCAGTATTTT.

The chain combines TRBV5-1 with TRBJ1-5; D is unclear. CDR1 is SGHRS and CDR2 is YFSETQ in the germline V gene. CDR3 length: 13 amino acids. V was cut by 0 bases and J by 11 bases, with 12 bases left in between. This chain's CDR3 is CASSLGQEGAQHF. CDR3 sequence (DNA): TGCGCCAGCAGCTTGGGGCAGGAGGGAGCCCAGCATTTT.

The J gene is TRBJ2-1, the V gene TRBV6-6; a weak D match, TRBD2 (5 bases). The CDR3 is made up of 14 amino acids. V gave up 2 bases and J gave up 9 bases, with 14 bases separating them. CDR1 is MNHNY, CDR2 SVGAGI, per germline (reference sequence). In nucleotides, the CDR3 is TGTGCCAGCAGTTACCCCACCCTAGCCGGTGAGCAGTTCTTC. Translated, it gives CASSYPTLAGEQFF.

This chain links TRBV24-1 with TRBJ2-5; D is ambiguous. CDR1 is KGHDR and CDR2 is SFDVKD in the germline V gene. Trimming pared 0 bases from V and 2 bases from J, leaving 6 bases between. The CDR3 runs to 14 residues. The CDR3 loop is CATSDLWQQETQYF. The CDR3 nucleotides are TGTGCCACCAGTGATTTGTGGCAGCAAGAGACCCAGTACTTC.